The 25 T cell receptor beta chains listed next were all sequenced from one sample in a study of T cell clonotyping in hematopoietic cell transplantation. Measured with immunoSEQ multiplex PCR; TCRdb has only the in-frame clones, and not every one. Here the sample spans about 5,400 clones, over 60% being singletons. The sample here was PBMCs, taken 180 days after allogeneic stem cell transplant. The receptor source for this set is a male patient in his fifties who had an allogeneic stem cell transplant from an unrelated donor, so the T cells may come from the graft donor. Some clones in this sample may be carry-over from other donors' samples.

This chain links TRBV27 with TRBJ2-1; maybe TRBD2 (5 bases). CDR3 length: 14 amino acids. Germline V gene sequence: CDR1 MNHEY, CDR2 SMNVEV (reference sequence). The germline V and J ends were trimmed by 4 bases and 6 bases, with 13 bases remaining between them. The CDR3, as DNA: TGTGCCAGCAGTTCTCATACTAGGGCCAATGAGCAGTTCTTC. Its translation is CASSSHTRANEQFF.

The V call is TRBV5-1, the J call TRBJ2-7; possible D gene TRBD1, 6 bases. From germline, CDR1 is SGHRS and CDR2 YFSETQ. Trimming removed 2 bases from V and 6 bases from J, with 12 bases in between. The CDR3 extends over 13 amino acids. DNA for the CDR3: TGCGCCAGCAGCTTACAGGGTATTGGCGAGCAGTACTTC. As protein: CASSLQGIGEQYF.

The genes are TRBV9 and TRBJ2-5; D is undetermined. The CDR3 length is 14 residues. Germline V gene lookup returns CDR1 SGDLS and CDR2 YYNGEE. V gave up 4 bases and J gave up 4 bases, with 14 bases separating them. The CDR3 loop reads CASSFDPTGETQYF. For the CDR3, the DNA is TGTGCCAGCAGCTTTGATCCTACCGGAGAGACCCAGTACTTC.

This clone appeared a single time. The chain combines TRBV19 with TRBJ2-7; a weak D match, TRBD1 (7 bases). Germline CDR1 reads LNHDA; CDR2 reads SQIVND (reference sequence). The CDR3 is 15 residues long. Trimming pared 4 bases from V and 3 bases from J, leaving 16 bases between. For the CDR3, the DNA is TGTGCCAGTAGTAGCGGGACAGCCAAATACTACGAGCAGTACTTC. Translating it yields CASSSGTAKYYEQYF.

DNA for the CDR3: TGTGCCAGCACCGGACTCCGGGGCGAGCAGTACTTC. Its protein product is CASTGLRGEQYF. The rearrangement links TRBV28 to TRBJ2-7, with D possibly TRBD2 on 5 matching bases. CDR3 size: 12 residues. Trimming took 7 bases from V and 6 from J, leaving 13 bases between them. Germline V gene lookup returns CDR1 MDHEN and CDR2 SYDVKM.

This clone was observed a single time. V usage is TRBV2 and J usage is TRBJ1-6; possibly TRBD1 for D (5 bases). The V end was cut by 7 bases, the J end by 9 bases, with 13 bases between. The CDR3 consists of 13 residues. Germline V gives CDR1 SNHLY, CDR2 FYNNEI. The CDR3 region is CASMGELGSPLHF. DNA for the CDR3: TGTGCCAGCATGGGGGAGTTGGGTTCACCCCTCCACTTT.

This clone was seen only a few times. V gene TRBV5-1 combines with J gene TRBJ1-6, with TRBD1 as a possible D gene (5 bases). Per germline, CDR1 SGHRS and CDR2 YFSETQ. V lost 5 bases and J lost 7, with 19 bases in between. CDR3 length: 16 residues. The DNA for the CDR3 is TGCGCCAGCAGGGTCGCTATCGGGACGGTAAATTCACCCCTCCACTTT. The encoded protein is CASRVAIGTVNSPLHF.

This clone was recorded once. The rearrangement links TRBV6-4 to TRBJ2-2, with 11 bases fitting TRBD2. V lost 2 bases and J lost 7; bases outside the gene matches: 9. Germline CDR1 MRHNA, CDR2 SNTAGT. The CDR3 length is 17 residues. In nucleotides, the CDR3 is TGTGCCAGCAGTGACGGGGGTACTAGCGGGAGTATCGGGGAGCTGTTTTTT. Translated, it gives CASSDGGTSGSIGELFF.

The genes are TRBV11-3 and TRBJ2-7; TRBD1 aligns across 8 bases. This CDR3 has 13 residues. The germline gives CDR1 SGHNT, CDR2 YENEEA. With 3 bases clipped from V and 3 bases from J, the junction kept 1 base outside the gene matches. CDR3 in DNA: TGTGCCAGCAGCTTGGGGACAGGCTACGAGCAGTACTTC. The encoded protein is CASSLGTGYEQYF.

V usage is TRBV12-5 and J usage is TRBJ2-5; unclear D gene. The CDR3 consists of 12 residues. V gave up 8 bases and J gave up 5 bases, with 12 bases separating them. Germline loops: CDR1 LGHNT, CDR2 FRNRAP. CDR3 protein: CASRSVEETQYF. The CDR3 bases are TGTGCTAGTCGATCAGTGGAGGAGACCCAGTACTTC.

V gene TRBV4-1 combines with J gene TRBJ1-2; 9 positions match TRBD1. The germline gives CDR1 MGHRA, CDR2 YSYEKL. This CDR3 contains 16 residues. The V and J ends lost 5 bases and 1 base, in that order; junction bases with no gene match: 8. The DNA of the CDR3 is TGCGCCAGCAGCGGAACAGGGGGCGCTTATAACTATGGCTACACCTTC. This sequence encodes CASSGTGGAYNYGYTF.

V usage is TRBV6-1 and J usage is TRBJ1-1, with 7 bases fitting TRBD1. The length of the CDR3 is 14 residues. Germline loops: CDR1 MNHNS, CDR2 SASEGT. V lost 7 bases and J lost 7; bases outside the gene matches: 12. CDR3 DNA sequence: TGTGCCAGCACCCCAGAGAGGGGGCTAATTGAAGCTTTCTTT. Translation: CASTPERGLIEAFF.

The V gene is TRBV30, the J gene TRBJ2-7; D not certain. Germline CDR1 reads GTSNPN; CDR2 reads SVGIG (reference sequence). The CDR3 is 12 residues long. Trimming removed 2 bases from V and 1 base from J, with 6 bases in between. CDR3 nucleotide sequence: TGTGCCTGGAGTCCAGGATCCTACGAGCAGTACGTC. Its protein is CAWSPGSYEQYV.

The rearrangement links TRBV30 to TRBJ1-5, with unresolved D. This CDR3 is 13 amino acids long. With 3 bases removed from V and 7 bases from J, the gap between germline ends came to 13 bases. Germline V gives CDR1 GTSNPN, CDR2 SVGIG (reference sequence). The CDR3 DNA follows: TGTGCCTGGAGCGGAGGGTTAGAACAGCCCCAGCATTTT. This gives the protein CAWSGGLEQPQHF.

There are a few counts of this clone. The J gene is TRBJ2-7, the V gene TRBV28, with D hard to call. The CDR3 covers 13 residues. The V and J ends lost 6 bases and 6 bases respectively, with 15 bases between them. Germline-derived CDR1 and CDR2 are MDHEN and SYDVKM. The CDR3, as DNA: TGTGCCAGCAGACCTATGGACGGGTTCGAGCAGTACTTC. This translates into CASRPMDGFEQYF.

This chain joins TRBV25-1 and TRBJ2-2, with D unclear. CDR3 size: 13 residues. The ends were cut back, 6 bases at V and 5 bases at J, with 10 bases in the middle. The germline CDR1 and CDR2 sequences are MGHDK and SYGVNS. The CDR3 nucleotides read TGTGCCAGCAGCGCTGACGGGACCGGGGAGCTGTTTTTT. This gives the protein CASSADGTGELFF.

This clone was recorded only once. The chain carries TRBV5-1 and TRBJ2-7, with D maybe TRBD2 (5 bases). V lost 5 bases, J lost 3 bases, and 15 bases lay in between. The CDR3 loop spans 14 amino acids. Germline V gene lookup returns CDR1 SGHRS and CDR2 YFSETQ. This chain's CDR3 is CASRSGSYFYEQYF. CDR3 coding DNA: TGCGCCAGCAGGTCGGGGTCCTACTTCTACGAGCAGTACTTC.

The rearrangement uses TRBV7-8 and TRBJ1-1; D unclear. The CDR3 totals 15 residues. Germline CDR1 and CDR2: SGHVS and FQNEAQ. With 3 bases removed from V and 5 bases from J, the gap between germline ends came to 16 bases. The CDR3 protein is CASSLWGSTETEAFF. DNA for the CDR3: TGTGCCAGCAGCTTGTGGGGAAGTACGGAAACTGAAGCTTTCTTT.

This clone was seen more than once but under ten times. J is TRBJ2-1 and V is TRBV27, with 7 bases aligning to TRBD1. The J segment lost 11 bases and the V segment lost 0 bases, leaving 4 bases of the junction unmatched. This CDR3 is 13 amino acids long. Germline V lookup: CDR1 MNHEY, CDR2 SMNVEV (reference sequence). The CDR3 DNA reads as TGTGCCAGCAGTTTATCGAGGACAGGAAAGCAGTTCTTC. Its protein product is CASSLSRTGKQFF.

The chain employs TRBV7-2 and TRBJ1-2; possible D gene TRBD1, 5 bases. V was clipped by 1 base and J by 4 bases, with 13 bases between them. The CDR3 contains 15 residues. Germline V CDR1 and CDR2: SGHTA, FQGNSA. CDR3 in amino acids: CASSLETGRIYGYTF. The CDR3, as DNA: TGTGCCAGCAGCTTAGAAACGGGGCGCATCTATGGCTACACCTTC.

The chain combines TRBV19 with TRBJ1-5; no clear D. Germline V gene sequence: CDR1 LNHDA, CDR2 SQIVND (reference sequence). With 1 base removed from V and 2 bases from J, the gap between germline ends came to 9 bases. There are 15 residues in the CDR3. Written as DNA, the CDR3 is TGTGCCAGTAGTATAGGGCAGCGGGGCAATCAGCCCCAGCATTTT. This encodes CASSIGQRGNQPQHF.

This clone was found a few times. The J gene is TRBJ1-1, the V gene TRBV7-9; D perhaps matches TRBD1 (5 bases). This CDR3 is built from 13 residues. With 4 bases removed from V and 8 bases from J, the gap between germline ends came to 14 bases. CDR1 and CDR2 (germline): SEHNR, FQNEAQ (reference sequence). The CDR3 loop is CASSYTLDSEAFF. The CDR3 DNA follows: TGTGCCAGCAGCTACACATTAGACAGCGAAGCTTTCTTT. Supplemented by reference TRBV7-9 and TRBJ1-1, the full variable domain reads DTGVSQNPRHKITKRGQNVTFRCDPISEHNRLYWYRQTLGQGPEFLTYFQNEAQLEKSRLLSDRFSAERPKGSFSTLEIQRTEQGDSAMYLCASSYTLDSEAFFGQGTRLTVV.

The chain carries TRBV29-1 and TRBJ2-2, with TRBD2 matching 7 bases. The J segment lost 1 base and the V segment lost 6 bases, leaving 8 bases of the junction unmatched. The CDR3 runs 15 residues. The germline CDR1 and CDR2 sequences are SQVTM and ANQGSEA. The CDR3 sequence: CSVVLAKKNTGELFF. The CDR3 nucleotides are TGCAGCGTAGTACTAGCGAAAAAGAACACCGGGGAGCTGTTTTTT.

The rearrangement joins TRBV4-3 to TRBJ1-1; 10 nucleotides match TRBD1. The V gene's germline CDR1 is LGHNA and CDR2 YSLEER. There are 20 residues in the CDR3. V lost 3 bases to trimming and J lost 3 bases; unmatched junction nucleotides: 19. CDR3 amino acids: CASSQDWPGQGYYLDTEAFF. The CDR3 DNA sequence: TGCGCCAGCAGCCAGGACTGGCCGGGACAGGGGTATTATTTGGACACTGAAGCTTTCTTT.

This clone was recorded once. Other DNA sequences from this sample encode an identical CDR3 as well. The genes are TRBV9 and TRBJ1-6; D call uncertain. V was trimmed by 0 bases and J by 7 bases, leaving 5 bases between them. The length of the CDR3 is 13 residues. From germline, CDR1 is SGDLS and CDR2 YYNGEE. This CDR3 is CASSVGGNSPLHF. As DNA, the CDR3 is TGTGCCAGCAGCGTAGGAGGGAATTCACCCCTCCACTTT. Variable domain in full (rest from reference TRBV9 and TRBJ1-6): DSGVTQTPKHLITATGQRVTLRCSPRSGDLSVYWYQQSLDQGLQFLIQYYNGEERAKGNILERFSAQQFPDLHSELNLSSLELGDSALYFCASSVGGNSPLHFGNGTRLTVT.